The clone carrying this T cell receptor delta chain was detected only a few times. Its specificity is unknown. TCRdb's entry gives the protein of a much larger clone, which mismatches this DNA's translation at residue 11, likely from a read error; the protein reported here is translated from the DNA. These data come from a study of γδ T cells in repeated Plasmodium falciparum infection. About the research overall: Over roughly 600 days, donors received four mosquito-bite P. falciparum NF54 infections.

Study-level findings and limits: Vdelta2-negative gammadelta repertoires appeared less diverse and less shared in Malian than Australian children. One small rural Malian village, predominantly a single ethnic group, supplied the cohort.

Losses at the gene ends were 1 base for V and 8 bases for J; bases not matched to a gene: 11. Per germline, CDR1 TVYSNPD and CDR2 GDNSRS (reference sequence). The CDR3 has 15 amino acids. TCRdb made new clone calls on the multiplex PCR reads using CATT. This sample has some 100,000 delta-chain clones; 1.4% occur once, and the top ten carry roughly 9.5%. Vgamma9/Vdelta2+ and Vdelta2-negative gammadelta T cells were flow-sorted from PBMC for bulk sequencing. The gene calls are TRDV3 and TRDJ1, with 12 bases fitting TRDD3. The sample taken for sequencing was gamma-delta T cells from blood. This clonotype was sampled from a pool of human donors (malaria-infected and uninfected, not separated). CDR3 DNA sequence: TGTGCCTTTATTTGTCGGCTGGGGGATACGGGAAAACTCATCTTT. This gives the protein CAFICRLGDTGKLIF.